These T cell receptor beta chains were read from a single sample in a study of control samples from healthy donors and cancer patients. Produced via immunoSEQ multiplex PCR; TCRdb's table is partial and in-frame only. There are some 150,000 clones in the sample; more than 80% occur only once, and around 7.3% lies in the top ten. The sample was blood. All receptors derive from a man between 18 and 29 years old in good health. The CDR3 runs from the conserved cysteine through the conserved F or W. The order of the fields is CDR3 length, D gene, J gene, V gene, clone size, CDR3 protein, CDR3 DNA. A D gene is named only where the DNA matches it firmly. Rows give clone size only sometimes, using once, few, many, or a class for an expanded clone.

CDR3 length: 13; D gene: NA; J gene: TRBJ2-5; V gene: TRBV12-3/TRBV12-4; clone size: NA; CDR3 protein: CASGKGVQKTQYF; CDR3 DNA: TGTGCCAGCGGAAAGGGGGTCCAGAAGACCCAGTACTTC
CDR3 length: 11; D gene: NA; J gene: TRBJ2-2; V gene: TRBV16; clone size: NA; CDR3 protein: CASSQSGELFF; CDR3 DNA: TGTGCCAGCAGCCAATCCGGGGAGCTGTTTTTT
CDR3 length: 18; D gene: NA; J gene: TRBJ1-1; V gene: TRBV10-3; clone size: once; CDR3 protein: CAISESIRGESMNTEAFF; CDR3 DNA: TGTGCCATCAGTGAGTCGATCAGGGGCGAATCCATGAACACTGAAGCTTTCTTT
CDR3 length: 13; D gene: NA; J gene: TRBJ2-3; V gene: TRBV24-1; clone size: NA; CDR3 protein: CATSDVVGDTQYF; CDR3 DNA: TGTGCCACCAGTGATGTCGTGGGGGATACGCAGTATTTT
CDR3 length: 12; D gene: NA; J gene: TRBJ2-7; V gene: TRBV5-1; clone size: NA; CDR3 protein: CASSVTGYEQYF; CDR3 DNA: TGCGCCAGCAGCGTGACAGGATACGAGCAGTACTTC
CDR3 length: 13; D gene: NA; J gene: TRBJ2-7; V gene: TRBV7-2; clone size: few; CDR3 protein: CASSLVRVREQYF; CDR3 DNA: TGTGCCAGCAGCTTAGTAAGGGTTCGCGAGCAGTACTTC
CDR3 length: 14; D gene: TRBD1; J gene: TRBJ2-5; V gene: TRBV6-5; clone size: NA; CDR3 protein: CASKTQGARETQYF; CDR3 DNA: TGTGCCAGCAAAACGCAGGGGGCCCGAGAGACCCAGTACTTC
CDR3 length: 14; D gene: NA; J gene: TRBJ1-2; V gene: TRBV3-1/TRBV3-2; clone size: NA; CDR3 protein: CASSLETATYGYTF; CDR3 DNA: TGTGCCAGCAGCCTAGAGACAGCTACATATGGCTACACCTTC
CDR3 length: 16; D gene: NA; J gene: TRBJ2-7; V gene: TRBV11-2; clone size: once; CDR3 protein: CASSRTPSIGSYEQYF; CDR3 DNA: TGTGCCAGCAGCCGTACCCCCAGCATAGGGTCCTACGAGCAGTACTTC
CDR3 length: 14; D gene: TRBD1; J gene: TRBJ1-2; V gene: TRBV5-5; clone size: NA; CDR3 protein: CASSLRQGSYGYTF; CDR3 DNA: TGTGCCAGCAGCTTGCGACAGGGGTCCTATGGCTACACCTTC
CDR3 length: 15; D gene: TRBD1; J gene: TRBJ2-4; V gene: TRBV28; clone size: NA; CDR3 protein: CASSVPGGGKNIQYF; CDR3 DNA: TGTGCCAGCAGCGTCCCAGGGGGCGGCAAAAACATTCAGTACTTC
CDR3 length: 15; D gene: TRBD1; J gene: TRBJ1-2; V gene: TRBV4-3; clone size: few; CDR3 protein: CASSQDRTGRMSWTF; CDR3 DNA: TGCGCCAGCAGCCAAGATCGGACAGGGCGAATGTCATGGACCTTC
CDR3 length: 14; D gene: TRBD1; J gene: TRBJ1-1; V gene: TRBV11-3; clone size: NA; CDR3 protein: CASSSGQGIGEAFF; CDR3 DNA: TGTGCCAGCAGCTCGGGACAGGGGATAGGTGAAGCTTTCTTT